This TCR beta chain was captured in a study of blood T cells in healthy people across ages. Overall study results and limits: Considered underestimates were the diversity estimates obtained from one million T cells. Age advanced and TCR beta diversity per million T cells fell, roughly linearly.

CDR1 and CDR2 from the germline V gene are LGHNA and YNFKEQ. The CDR3 runs to 15 residues. Trimming cost V 6 bases and J 5 bases; bases outside gene matches: 10. This clonotype turned up a few times. Its antigen remains unknown. A sample-barcoded 5' primer and a J-beta primer mix were used in a second PCR of roughly 7 to 11 cycles. From the 5' RACE reads, TCRdb called clonotypes with MiXCR, one entry per CDR3 protein. This repertoire shows hundreds of thousands of distinct CDR3 sequences, around half found once; its top ten account for 30% to 40%. A minimum of 6 million PBMCs was isolated per sample. The sequenced sample was blood. The receptor was isolated from a woman in her sixties in good health. J is TRBJ2-3 and V is TRBV4-2; TRBD2 aligns across 8 bases. The CDR3 DNA reads as TGTGCCAGCAGGGCCGGAGCGGGAGCTAAAGATACGCAGTATTTT. This translates into CASRAGAGAKDTQYF.